The 29 T cell receptor beta chains below were found in one sample sequenced in a study of T-cell memory formation after mild COVID-19. TCRdb reprocessed the 5' RACE reads via MiXCR and lists one record per CDR3 protein. This table holds around 470,000 distinct CDR3 sequences, around 20% found once. The specimen sequenced was PBMCs or a T cell subset sorted from them (not recorded which). These receptors were taken from an adult woman who had mild COVID-19 (a few samples of this study predate the infection). Cell type and time point are not known.

As regards this clonotype: Germline and junction disagree at one end, which may indicate a read error. The genes are TRBV12-3 or TRBV12-4 and TRBJ2-1; D possibly corresponds to TRBD1 (5 bases). The CDR3 contains 14 residues. The CDR3 nucleotides read TGTGCCAGCACTTTAAGAAGGGGTCAGAATGAGCAGTTCTTC. This encodes CASTLRRGQNEQFF.

V usage is TRBV4-2 and J usage is TRBJ2-7; TRBD1 agrees at 11 bases. CDR1 LGHNA and CDR2 YNFKEQ come from the germline V gene. CDR3 size: 16 residues. V gave up 1 base and J gave up 4 bases; unmatched junction bases: 6. CDR3 region: CASSQASGTGGYEQYF. In DNA form, the CDR3 reads TGTGCCAGCAGCCAAGCCTCCGGGACAGGGGGGTACGAGCAGTACTTC.

The chain combines TRBV27 with TRBJ2-1; no reliable D call. This CDR3 is built from 15 residues. The V and J ends lost 3 bases and 5 bases respectively, with 14 bases between them. Looked up from germline, CDR1 is MNHEY and CDR2 is SMNVEV (reference sequence). The DNA of the CDR3 is TGTGCCAGCAGTTTGCCCGCGAGCGCGGACAATGAGCAGTTCTTC. It translates to CASSLPASADNEQFF.

This clonotype was seen more than once but under ten times. The chain links TRBV28 to TRBJ2-1, with no clear D. Trimming cost V 2 bases and J 8 bases, with 13 bases left between them. This CDR3 has 14 amino acids. The germline CDR1 and CDR2 sequences are MDHEN and SYDVKM. CDR3 loop: CASSLTGPADEQFF. The CDR3 DNA reads as TGTGCCAGCAGTTTAACCGGACCCGCTGATGAGCAGTTCTTC.

The genes are TRBV29-1 and TRBJ2-5, with TRBD1 identical over 10 bases. Trimming took 6 bases from V and 1 from J; bases not matched to a gene: 11. Germline values: CDR1 SQVTM, CDR2 ANQGSEA. The CDR3 consists of 16 residues. CDR3 bases: TGCAGCGTAGCTTTGTCCGGGACAGGGGCCCAAGAGACCCAGTACTTC. Its translation is CSVALSGTGAQETQYF.

The V and J genes are TRBV5-1 and TRBJ2-3; D remains unclear. The V and J ends lost 1 base and 0 bases respectively, with 9 bases between them. Germline CDR1 SGHRS, CDR2 YFSETQ. CDR3 length: 15 amino acids. The CDR3 loop is CASSLRSSSTDTQYF. As DNA, the CDR3 is TGCGCCAGCAGCTTGAGATCAAGCAGCACAGATACGCAGTATTTT.

V and J are TRBV12-3 or TRBV12-4 and TRBJ1-6; maybe TRBD1 (5 bases). The CDR3 is 14 residues long. Trimming left V 5 bases short and J 5 bases short, with 10 bases between. The CDR3 region has the DNA TGTGCCAGCAGTGGGGGTACAGATAATTCACCCCTCCACTTT. Its translation is CASSGGTDNSPLHF.

This clonotype was seen a handful of times. V and J are TRBV20-1 and TRBJ2-3; 10 positions agree with TRBD2. Per the germline V gene, CDR1 is DFQATT and CDR2 is SNEGSKA (reference sequence). The CDR3 totals 14 residues. J gave up 3 bases and V 5 bases, and 5 bases lay outside the gene matches. The CDR3 sequence: CSAPGTSATDTQYF. The CDR3 coding sequence is TGCAGTGCTCCCGGGACTAGCGCGACAGATACGCAGTATTTT.

This clonotype has only a few counts. The chain is built from TRBV7-2 and TRBJ2-5; 14 bases agree with TRBD2. CDR1 SGHTA and CDR2 FQGNSA come from the germline V gene. V was clipped by 3 bases and J by 6 bases; unmatched bases: 6. The CDR3 extends over 16 amino acids. The CDR3 region is CASSFPGLAGAKTQYF. DNA for the CDR3: TGTGCCAGCAGCTTTCCGGGACTAGCGGGGGCCAAGACCCAGTACTTC. The full variable domain, its missing parts supplied by reference TRBV7-2 and TRBJ2-5, is GAGVSQSPSNKVTEKGKDVELRCDPISGHTALYWYRQSLGQGLEFLIYFQGNSAPDKSGLPSDRFSAERTGGSVSTLTIQRTQQEDSAVYLCASSFPGLAGAKTQYFGPGTRLLVL.

This clonotype occurred a few times. The rearrangement links TRBV5-1 to TRBJ2-7; D might be TRBD1 (5 bases). This CDR3 comprises 13 residues. V was clipped by 7 bases and J by 4 bases, with 15 bases between them. Germline CDR1 is SGHRS and CDR2 is YFSETQ. The CDR3 DNA sequence: TGCGCCAGCTCGAGCAGGGCCGGGTACGAGCAGTACTTC. Residues: CASSSRAGYEQYF.

A few counts support this clonotype. This sequence joins TRBV19 and TRBJ1-2; TRBD1 is a possible D gene (6 bases). Between the trimmed V and J ends, which lost 1 base and 4 bases, there was a span of 13 bases. This CDR3 contains 15 residues. In germline, CDR1 is LNHDA, CDR2 SQIVND (reference sequence). CDR3 protein: CASSIAQGKSYGYTF. The CDR3 DNA reads TGTGCCAGTAGTATAGCCCAGGGGAAGAGCTATGGCTACACCTTC.

This chain uses TRBV7-9 with TRBJ2-1, with 7 positions matching TRBD1. The CDR3 sequence is 16 residues long. J was trimmed by 6 bases and V by 3 bases; bases with no gene match: 11. CDR1 and CDR2 from the germline V gene are SEHNR and FQNEAQ (reference sequence). CDR3 nucleotides: TGTGCCAGCAGCTTGTCCTCCGGGACAGCCCCCAATGAGCAGTTCTTC. Amino acid sequence: CASSLSSGTAPNEQFF.

This clonotype was observed many times. The rearrangement links TRBV6-1 to TRBJ1-1; D might be TRBD1 (5 bases). V was clipped by 8 bases and J by 2 bases, with 15 bases between them. The CDR3 has 14 residues. Germline CDR1 reads MNHNS; CDR2 reads SASEGT. This CDR3 reads CASPLGVRNTEAFF. The CDR3, as DNA: TGTGCCAGCCCCTTGGGGGTCCGAAACACTGAAGCTTTCTTT.

This chain uses TRBV19 with TRBJ2-7; TRBD1 or TRBD2 may be the D gene (5 bases each). The germline CDR1 and CDR2 sequences are LNHDA and SQIVND (reference sequence). The V and J ends lost 9 bases and 0 bases respectively, with 12 bases between them. This CDR3 comprises 13 residues. Written as DNA, the CDR3 is TGTGCCAGCGCCGGGACGGACTCCTACGAGCAGTACTTC. Amino acids: CASAGTDSYEQYF.

In this sample, this clonotype turned up a few times. The junction departs from germline at one end; a sequencing error may be responsible. This chain uses TRBV9 with TRBJ2-3; a weak D match, TRBD2 (6 bases). Germline assignment: CDR1 SGDLS and CDR2 YYNGEE. The CDR3 covers 15 residues. The CDR3: CASSVAFGSIDTQYF. The CDR3 nucleotides read TGTGCCAGCAGCGTAGCTTTCGGGAGCATAGATACGCAGTATTTT.

This chain connects TRBV7-9 to TRBJ1-1, with 9 bases that match TRBD1. Unmatched junction bases numbered 10, after V lost 4 bases and J lost 4 bases. The CDR3 has 16 residues. From germline, CDR1 is SEHNR and CDR2 FQNEAQ (reference sequence). The CDR3 spells CASSYNGGQGFTEAFF. The DNA of the CDR3 is TGTGCCAGCAGCTATAACGGGGGACAGGGATTCACTGAAGCTTTCTTT.

V usage is TRBV19 and J usage is TRBJ1-4; D uncertain. CDR3 length: 13 amino acids. Germline V lookup: CDR1 LNHDA, CDR2 SQIVND (reference sequence). V lost 0 bases and J 11 bases, leaving 10 bases between the germline ends. In DNA form, the CDR3 reads TGTGCCAGTAGTATAGATCGAGGCCAGAAACTGTTTTTT. Its protein is CASSIDRGQKLFF.

This clonotype was counted at least ten times. The chain has TRBV7-3 and TRBJ2-3; 7 bases are a match to TRBD2. Germline V gene lookup returns CDR1 SGHTA and CDR2 FQGTGA. Trimming removed 5 bases from V and 4 bases from J; junction bases left unmatched: 12. CDR3 length equals 16 residues. The CDR3 reads CASSPLGLAVPDTQYF. Here the CDR3 DNA reads TGTGCCAGCAGCCCACTAGGCCTAGCGGTTCCAGATACGCAGTATTTT.

The chain couples TRBV6-2 or TRBV6-3 to TRBJ2-1, with TRBD2 matching 12 bases. The CDR3 is made up of 17 amino acids. With V trimmed by 2 bases and J by 6 bases, 8 bases remained unmatched. Germline V gene data show CDR1 as MNHEY and CDR2 as SVGEGT. The CDR3 bases are TGTGCCAGCAGTTACCCCCGAGGACTAGCGGGAACCAATGAGCAGTTCTTC. This encodes CASSYPRGLAGTNEQFF.

CDR3: CASSSELAGGSEQFF. The DNA of the CDR3 is TGTGCCAGCAGCTCAGAACTAGCGGGAGGGAGCGAGCAGTTCTTC. The chain carries TRBV7-2 and TRBJ2-1; 13 bases agree with TRBD2. The CDR3 totals 15 residues. V trimming: 4 bases; J trimming: 10 bases; junction bases outside the gene matches: 7. The germline CDR1 and CDR2 sequences are SGHTA and FQGNSA.

The V gene is TRBV4-3, the J gene TRBJ1-3, with D unclear. The germline V gene encodes CDR1 LGHNA and CDR2 YSLEER. V was cut by 0 bases and J by 3 bases, with 15 bases left in between. The CDR3 has 17 amino acids. The CDR3 DNA follows: TGCGCCAGCAGCCAAGACCCATCGCCCATAAGTGGAAACACCATATATTTT. Protein sequence: CASSQDPSPISGNTIYF.

This clonotype was observed a handful of times. V and J are TRBV4-1 and TRBJ2-7; 8 positions agree with TRBD2. This CDR3 comprises 17 residues. Germline V gives CDR1 MGHRA, CDR2 YSYEKL. The V and J ends lost 0 bases and 3 bases, in that order; junction bases with no gene match: 10. CDR3 in DNA: TGCGCCAGCAGCCAAGATAATCGGGGGGGATCGGGCTACGAGCAGTACTTC. Its protein is CASSQDNRGGSGYEQYF.

The chain recombines TRBV7-2 with TRBJ2-7; 7 bases are a match to TRBD2. Looked up from germline, CDR1 is SGHTA and CDR2 is FQGNSA. The CDR3 is 15 amino acids. V gave up 6 bases and J gave up 3 bases; unmatched junction bases: 11. The CDR3 loop is CASSPTSGNLYEQYF. The CDR3 DNA is TGTGCCAGCAGTCCTACGAGCGGGAACCTCTACGAGCAGTACTTC.

This clonotype appeared a few times. This sequence joins TRBV6-5 and TRBJ2-7; D is perhaps TRBD2 (6 bases). CDR1 MNHEY and CDR2 SVGAGI come from the germline V gene. This CDR3 spans 15 amino acids. Trimming left V 2 bases short and J 2 bases short, with 13 bases between. The CDR3 here is CASSYDLASPYEQYF. CDR3 sequence (DNA): TGTGCCAGCAGTTACGATCTAGCGTCTCCCTACGAGCAGTACTTC.

This clonotype was detected only a few times. This chain connects TRBV7-2 to TRBJ1-3, with 9 bases fitting TRBD1. The length of the CDR3 is 16 residues. With V trimmed by 4 bases and J by 3 bases, 7 bases remained unmatched. The V gene's germline CDR1 is SGHTA and CDR2 FQGNSA. CDR3 DNA sequence: TGTGCCAGCAGCTACGAACAGGGGGCTGTTGGAAACACCATATATTTT. Translated: CASSYEQGAVGNTIYF. Filled out from reference TRBV7-2 and TRBJ1-3, the complete variable domain reads GAGVSQSPSNKVTEKGKDVELRCDPISGHTALYWYRQSLGQGLEFLIYFQGNSAPDKSGLPSDRFSAERTGGSVSTLTIQRTQQEDSAVYLCASSYEQGAVGNTIYFGEGSWLTVV.

The chain couples TRBV6-6 to TRBJ1-2; D unresolved. CDR1 and CDR2 (germline): MNHNY, SVGAGI (reference sequence). CDR3 length: 15 amino acids. V was shortened by 2 bases and J by 2 bases, with 12 bases between the two germline ends. The CDR3 DNA sequence: TGTGCCAGCAGTTACCAGGCAGACCGGAACTATGGCTACACCTTC. Protein: CASSYQADRNYGYTF.

The table lists this clonotype with a few counts. This sequence joins TRBV27 and TRBJ1-2; D remains unclear. Germline CDR1 is MNHEY and CDR2 is SMNVEV (reference sequence). Deletions cut 3 bases from V and 4 bases from J, with 12 bases between. This CDR3 has 14 residues. CDR3 DNA sequence: TGTGCCAGCAGTTTCCGTACCTGGGGCTATGGCTACACCTTC. Residues: CASSFRTWGYGYTF.

This clonotype occurred a few times. The chain has TRBV9 and TRBJ2-1; D unresolved. V gave up 4 bases and J gave up 6 bases, with 11 bases separating them. In germline, CDR1 is SGDLS, CDR2 YYNGEE. CDR3 length: 13 residues. This CDR3 reads CASSPPDSNEQFF. The CDR3 bases are TGTGCCAGCAGCCCCCCTGACTCCAATGAGCAGTTCTTC.

V is TRBV30 and J is TRBJ2-7, with D perhaps matching TRBD1 (7 bases). The CDR3 has 14 residues. Looked up from germline, CDR1 is GTSNPN and CDR2 is SVGIG (reference sequence). Trimming removed 8 bases at V and 4 bases at J, with 21 bases between. The CDR3 region has the DNA TGTGCCGGGACCCCGCCAGGGGGGAGGTACGAGCAGTACTTC. This translates into CAGTPPGGRYEQYF.